This T cell receptor beta chain came from a study of blood T cells in healthy people across ages. Notes on this clonotype: Its specificity is not known.

Trimming removed 0 bases from V and 1 base from J, with 11 bases in between. The CDR3 sequence is 15 residues long. Germline CDR1 and CDR2: SGHRS and YFSETQ. A second PCR, run for about 6 to 11 cycles, used a sample-barcoded 5' primer plus a J-beta primer mix. Every individual sample yielded 2.5 million or more paired-end reads (each containing CDR3). Via MiXCR, TCRdb re-called the 5' RACE reads, giving one row per CDR3 protein. The table records some 1,800,000 distinct CDR3 sequences, about two fifths of them present only once. Points from the study as a whole: PBMCs went unsorted, and a conclusive naive versus antigen-experienced comparison was therefore prevented.

Healthy Russian Caucasian donors spanned ages about 6 to 95 years. Sequencing was done on a sample of blood. This TCR came from a human donor in good health. V and J are TRBV5-1 and TRBJ2-7; TRBD1 might be the D (5 bases). The CDR3 reads CASSLEKGQSYEQYF. The DNA of the CDR3 is TGCGCCAGCAGCTTGGAAAAGGGGCAATCCTACGAGCAGTACTTC.